Reported below is one T cell receptor beta chain. The record originates from a study of blood T cell repertoires in COVID-19. Study information: The origin of the acute and convalescent COVID-19 samples was the United States, Italy and Spain. The analysed material was cDNA or gDNA that came from T cells, B-cell-depleted T cells, or PBMCs.

Original processing notes: Reference gene primer amplification gave estimated nucleated cell counts. Some clones are missing from TCRdb's copy, which holds only in-frame ones; the method was immunoSEQ multiplex PCR. V and J calls plus clone size are reproduced from that table; the DNA served to infer D and trimming. The table has 200,000 to 250,000 clones, around 82% seen once; the top ten hold around 7%. Donors were grouped by their self-reported clinical history. The CDR3 contains 16 residues. V lost 1 base and J lost 4; bases outside the gene matches: 4. Germline CDR1 is SGDLS and CDR2 is YYNGEE. Sequencing was carried out using PBMCs or T cells enriched from blood (not recorded which). This clonotype originated in a middle-aged woman with acute COVID-19. V usage is TRBV9 and J usage is TRBJ2-1; 11 bases fit TRBD2. The CDR3 loop is CASSVTASGRYNEQFF. The CDR3 coding sequence is TGTGCCAGCAGCGTAACGGCTAGCGGGAGGTACAATGAGCAGTTCTTC. Using reference TRBV9 and TRBJ2-1 for the parts outside the CDR3, the full variable domain is DSGVTQTPKHLITATGQRVTLRCSPRSGDLSVYWYQQSLDQGLQFLIQYYNGEERAKGNILERFSAQQFPDLHSELNLSSLELGDSALYFCASSVTASGRYNEQFFGPGTRLTVL.